Here is one T cell receptor (beta chain) with its context. Its antigen is as yet unknown. The data belong to a study of cytomegalovirus exposure and HLA in healthy donors. As for the study in general: Among the approximately 370 donors who were genotyped, roughly 86% fell in the genetic ancestry cluster that is associated with self-reported Caucasian donors. The study's findings and limits: Productive rates of about 87% or about 30% were seen for most TCR beta V segments in an earlier analysis.

Each donor was healthy, and each was a bone marrow donor. 60 Vbeta and 13 Jbeta primers were used in PCR. TCRdb's table, derived via immunoSEQ multiplex PCR, lists solely in-frame clones and lacks some. The repertoire has some 130,000 clones, under 85% of them found once; the top ten carry roughly 3.9%. The V and J ends lost 5 bases and 0 bases respectively, with 11 bases between them. Germline assignment: CDR1 MNHEY and CDR2 SMNVEV (reference sequence). This CDR3 has 14 residues. The chain has TRBV27 and TRBJ2-7; D may be TRBD1 (5 bases). This TCR was sampled from a male donor in good health and CMV-seropositive. Input material: PBMCs. The CDR3 protein is CASSALDTSYEQYF. In DNA, the CDR3 is TGTGCCAGCAGTGCCCTGGACACCTCCTACGAGCAGTACTTC.